The 9 T cell receptor beta chains below were found in one sample sequenced in a study of T cell changes during pregnancy in multiple sclerosis. Method: immunoSEQ multiplex PCR; TCRdb's copy keeps in-frame clones and lacks some. Seen here are approximately 100,000 clones, about nine tenths observed once, and the top ten hold about 3.2%. The material sequenced was peripheral blood, taken after pregnancy. The source of these receptors is a female donor with multiple sclerosis, enrolled in a pregnancy study.

The genes are TRBV2 and TRBJ2-3; 7 nucleotides agree with TRBD2. The CDR3 runs 16 residues. In germline, CDR1 is SNHLY, CDR2 FYNNEI. With 5 bases clipped from V and 1 base from J, the junction kept 9 bases outside the gene matches. CDR3 protein: CASSLLAHLGTDTQYF. In nucleotides, the CDR3 is TGTGCCAGCAGTTTACTAGCGCACTTAGGCACAGATACGCAGTATTTT.

The genes are TRBV5-1 and TRBJ2-6; 9 bases are shared with TRBD1. V shed 1 base, J shed 0 bases, and the junction held 5 bases outside the gene matches. The germline V gene has CDR1 SGHRS and CDR2 YFSETQ. The length of the CDR3 is 18 residues. CDR3 bases: TGCGCCAGCAGCTTGCCGGGACAGGGCCTCTCTGGGGCCAACGTCCTGACTTTC. Encoded protein: CASSLPGQGLSGANVLTF.

V is TRBV7-9 and J is TRBJ1-1, with 7 bases matching TRBD1. The trim removed 5 bases at V and 8 bases at J, leaving 8 bases unmatched. CDR3 length: 13 residues. Germline CDR1 SEHNR, CDR2 FQNEAQ (reference sequence). CDR3: CASSPDRAGEAFF. CDR3 DNA: TGTGCCAGCAGCCCAGACAGGGCGGGGGAAGCTTTCTTT.

The rearrangement links TRBV5-4 to TRBJ2-7; 8 bases map to TRBD1. Germline CDR1 SGHNT, CDR2 YYREEE (reference sequence). The CDR3 has 11 amino acids. The ends lost 3 bases at V and 9 bases at J; junction bases unmatched: 2. The CDR3 DNA follows: TGTGCCAGCAGCTCAGGACAGGGGCAGTACTTC. Its protein is CASSSGQGQYF.

The CDR3 DNA follows: TGTGCCAGCAGCCAGGGTCCAAATCAGCCCCAGCATTTT. It encodes CASSQGPNQPQHF. This chain uses TRBV7-8 with TRBJ1-5; TRBD1 might be the D (5 bases). V was shortened by 5 bases and J by 4 bases, with 9 bases between the two germline ends. Germline assignment: CDR1 SGHVS and CDR2 FQNEAQ. CDR3 size: 13 residues.

The V and J genes are TRBV11-2 and TRBJ1-2, with 9 bases matching TRBD1. The CDR3 totals 19 residues. Germline V gene sequence: CDR1 SGHAT, CDR2 FQNNGV. V was pared by 5 bases and J by 8 bases, with 24 bases of the junction left unmatched. In DNA, the CDR3 is TGTGCCAGCAGCCCCACCCCGCCCGGGACAGGGAGAATAAAGGACGGCTACACCTTC. It is translated as CASSPTPPGTGRIKDGYTF.

This chain links TRBV5-6 with TRBJ2-2, with unresolved D. The CDR3 consists of 12 residues. Germline loops: CDR1 SGHDT, CDR2 YYEEEE. V was cut by 0 bases and J by 6 bases, with 3 bases left in between. The CDR3 loop reads CASSLVSGELFF. In DNA form, the CDR3 reads TGTGCCAGCAGCTTGGTCTCCGGGGAGCTGTTTTTT.

The V and J genes are TRBV27 and TRBJ1-6; D not certain. Germline CDR1 is MNHEY and CDR2 is SMNVEV (reference sequence). V was pared by 5 bases and J by 7 bases, with 15 bases between. The CDR3 has 15 residues. This chain's CDR3 is CASSPPPTGNSPLHF. The CDR3 nucleotides read TGTGCCAGCAGTCCACCTCCTACCGGGAATTCACCCCTCCACTTT.

This sequence joins TRBV6-5 and TRBJ1-1; D is unclear. V lost 5 bases and J 7 bases, leaving 8 bases between the germline ends. CDR1 and CDR2 from the germline V gene are MNHEY and SVGAGI. The CDR3 totals 11 residues. The CDR3 DNA sequence: TGTGCCAGCAGTGAAGGGAGTGAAGCTTTCTTT. It is translated as CASSEGSEAFF.